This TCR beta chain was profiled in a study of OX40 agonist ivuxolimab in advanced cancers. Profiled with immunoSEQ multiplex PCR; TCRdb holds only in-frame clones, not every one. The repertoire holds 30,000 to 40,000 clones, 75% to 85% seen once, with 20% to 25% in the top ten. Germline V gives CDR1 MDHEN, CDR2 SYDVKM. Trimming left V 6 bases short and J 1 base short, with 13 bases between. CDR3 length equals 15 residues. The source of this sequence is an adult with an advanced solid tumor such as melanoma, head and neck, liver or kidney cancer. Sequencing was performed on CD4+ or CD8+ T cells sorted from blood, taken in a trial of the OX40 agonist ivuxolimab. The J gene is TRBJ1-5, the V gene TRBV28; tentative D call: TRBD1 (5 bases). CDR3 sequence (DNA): TGTGCCAGCAGGAAACAGGTTGGGAGCAATCAGCCCCAGCATTTT. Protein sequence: CASRKQVGSNQPQHF.